Below are 26 T cell receptor beta chains sequenced from a single sample in a study of immune cell composition in non-small cell lung cancer. Using immunoSEQ multiplex PCR, the repertoire was profiled, and TCRdb retains in-frame clones only, with some absent. The sample includes approximately 6,800 clones, roughly three quarters of them seen just once. The normal lung sample lay at least 3 cm, and maximally far, from the tumour. The sample was non-adjacent lung tissue. Receptor source: a human donor with non-small cell lung cancer.

This clone was seen a few times. The V call is TRBV6-6, the J call TRBJ2-3; 13 bases are a match to TRBD2. The CDR3 spans 16 residues. The germline gives CDR1 MNHNY, CDR2 SVGAGI (reference sequence). The trim removed 6 bases at V and 7 bases at J, leaving 10 bases unmatched. CDR3: CASSLKLAGGFYTQYF. For the CDR3, the DNA is TGTGCCAGCAGCCTCAAACTAGCGGGAGGGTTTTATACGCAGTATTTT.

This clone has just a few counts. The V and J genes are TRBV23-1 and TRBJ1-2; tentative D call: TRBD1 (6 bases). TRBV23-1 is classed as an ORF, of uncertain function. The ends were cut back, 0 bases at V and 6 bases at J, with 14 bases in the middle. This CDR3 spans 15 amino acids. The CDR3 sequence is CASSQSMGARDGYTF. The CDR3 nucleotides read TGCGCCAGCAGTCAATCGATGGGGGCGCGGGATGGCTACACCTTC.

This clone was observed a few times. The V gene is TRBV5-5, the J gene TRBJ2-3, with D perhaps TRBD2 (6 bases). V gave up 0 bases and J gave up 5 bases, with 13 bases separating them. The CDR3 consists of 15 residues. The germline V gene has CDR1 SGHKS and CDR2 YYEKEE (reference sequence). CDR3 residues: CASSLDGGAKDTQYF. CDR3 sequence (DNA): TGTGCCAGCAGCTTGGACGGCGGGGCGAAAGATACGCAGTATTTT.

Here the CDR3 DNA reads TGTGCCAGCAGTAGCGGGAGGGAGGTTAATGAGCAGTTCTTC. Translated, it gives CASSSGREVNEQFF. The V call is TRBV11-3, the J call TRBJ2-1; the match to TRBD2 covers 11 bases. This CDR3 comprises 14 residues. The germline V gene has CDR1 SGHNT and CDR2 YENEEA. Losses at the gene ends were 6 bases for V and 7 bases for J; bases not matched to a gene: 5.

This rearrangement joins TRBV28 to TRBJ1-3; 7 nucleotides line up with TRBD1. J gave up 7 bases and V 6 bases, and 12 bases lay outside the gene matches. This CDR3 has 15 residues. CDR1 is MDHEN, CDR2 SYDVKM, per germline. CDR3 in amino acids: CASSLITGTVNTIYF. As DNA, the CDR3 is TGTGCCAGCAGCCTTATCACCGGGACAGTCAACACCATATATTTT.

The rearrangement joins TRBV19 to TRBJ1-1, with no clear D. Trimming stripped 7 bases from V and 4 bases from J, with 13 bases between. The CDR3 is 13 amino acids. Germline V gene lookup returns CDR1 LNHDA and CDR2 SQIVND (reference sequence). The CDR3 here is CASIGKGSTEAFF. CDR3 nucleotides: TGTGCCAGTATCGGGAAGGGTAGCACTGAAGCTTTCTTT. Drawing the rest from reference TRBV19 and TRBJ1-1, the complete variable domain is DGGITQSPKYLFRKEGQNVTLSCEQNLNHDAMYWYRQDPGQGLRLIYYSQIVNDFQKGDIAEGYSVSREKKESFPLTVTSAQKNPTAFYLCASIGKGSTEAFFGQGTRLTVV.

Written as DNA, the CDR3 is TGCGCCAGCAGTGAAGCGGGAGGAAACTACAATGAGCAGTTCTTC. It specifies CASSEAGGNYNEQFF. The gene calls are TRBV10-1 and TRBJ2-1, with 9 bases that match TRBD2. With V trimmed by 3 bases and J by 3 bases, 3 bases remained unmatched. This CDR3 region has 15 residues. The V gene's germline CDR1 is WNHNN and CDR2 SYGVQD (reference sequence).

V usage is TRBV28 and J usage is TRBJ1-5; possibly TRBD1 for D (6 bases). CDR3 size: 15 residues. The germline V gene has CDR1 MDHEN and CDR2 SYDVKM. V lost 2 bases, J lost 4 bases, and 12 bases lay in between. CDR3 sequence (DNA): TGTGCCAGCAGTTTAAGGGGCCAGGGGAATCAGCCCCAGCATTTT. Protein: CASSLRGQGNQPQHF.

V usage is TRBV27 and J usage is TRBJ1-4; 7 bases align to TRBD1. In germline, CDR1 is MNHEY, CDR2 SMNVEV (reference sequence). J gave up 0 bases and V 5 bases, and 9 bases lay outside the gene matches. The CDR3 has 17 amino acids. CDR3 nucleotides: TGTGCCAGCAGTAAAAAACAGGGGTTTGCAACTAATGAAAAACTGTTTTTT. Translating gives CASSKKQGFATNEKLFF.

The chain combines TRBV4-3 with TRBJ1-2; TRBD1 matches 9 bases. Unmatched junction bases numbered 15, after V lost 1 base and J lost 3 bases. The germline CDR1 and CDR2 sequences are LGHNA and YSLEER. The CDR3 has 19 amino acids. For the CDR3, the DNA is TGCGCCAGCAGCCAAGCTGTATCCGGGACAGGGACGTCGGACTATGGCTACACCTTC. Its protein product is CASSQAVSGTGTSDYGYTF.

This clone has only a few counts. The rearrangement uses TRBV28 and TRBJ1-1; possibly TRBD1 for D (6 bases). The CDR3 covers 14 residues. The germline gives CDR1 MDHEN, CDR2 SYDVKM. Trimming removed 5 bases at V and 4 bases at J, with 14 bases between. CDR3 DNA sequence: TGTGCCAGCAGTAACGCAGGGGTTGGCACTGAAGCTTTCTTT. Translating it yields CASSNAGVGTEAFF.

The chain links TRBV11-1 to TRBJ2-3, with 7 bases that match TRBD1. V was pared by 5 bases and J by 3 bases, with 5 bases of the junction left unmatched. Germline CDR1 reads SGHAT; CDR2 reads FQDESV (reference sequence). This CDR3 is built from 14 residues. As DNA, the CDR3 is TGTGCCAGCAGCCTCCGACAGGGAACAGATACGCAGTATTTT. Translating gives CASSLRQGTDTQYF. The entire variable domain, with the rest obtained from reference TRBV11-1 and TRBJ2-3, is as follows: EAEVAQSPRYKITEKSQAVAFWCDPISGHATLYWYRQILGQGPELLVQFQDESVVDDSQLPKDRFSAERLKGVDSTLKIQPAELGDSAMYLCASSLRQGTDTQYFGPGTRLTVL.

V usage is TRBV5-1 and J usage is TRBJ1-2; 9 bases align to TRBD1. CDR1 SGHRS and CDR2 YFSETQ come from the germline V gene. V gave up 2 bases and J gave up 2 bases; unmatched junction bases: 7. This CDR3 has 16 amino acids. CDR3: CASSLSTGGRNYGYTF. The CDR3 DNA sequence: TGCGCCAGCAGCTTATCGACAGGGGGAAGAAACTATGGCTACACCTTC. Full variable domain (missing parts from reference TRBV5-1 and TRBJ1-2): KAGVTQTPRYLIKTRGQQVTLSCSPISGHRSVSWYQQTPGQGLQFLFEYFSETQRNKGNFPGRFSGRQFSNSRSEMNVSTLELGDSALYLCASSLSTGGRNYGYTFGSGTRLTVV.

This chain links TRBV2 with TRBJ1-4, with 10 bases that match TRBD1. Germline lookup yields CDR1 SNHLY and CDR2 FYNNEI. Trimming cost V 4 bases and J 5 bases; bases outside gene matches: 10. The CDR3 totals 17 residues. CDR3 in amino acids: CASSGSPGQGLNEKLFF. The DNA for the CDR3 is TGTGCCAGCAGTGGCTCACCGGGACAGGGGTTAAATGAAAAACTGTTTTTT. The entire variable domain, with the rest obtained from reference TRBV2 and TRBJ1-4, is as follows: EPEVTQTPSHQVTQMGQEVILRCVPISNHLYFYWYRQILGQKVEFLVSFYNNEISEKSEIFDDQFSVERPDGSNFTLKIRSTKLEDSAMYFCASSGSPGQGLNEKLFFGSGTQLSVL.

This chain joins TRBV7-2 and TRBJ2-7, with a possible D match to TRBD1 (5 bases). V lost 0 bases to trimming and J lost 2 bases, with 11 bases between them. CDR3 length equals 15 residues. The germline gives CDR1 SGHTA, CDR2 FQGNSA. The DNA of the CDR3 is TGTGCCAGCAGCTTAGCCAGACAGTCCGCCTACGAGCAGTACTTC. Protein product: CASSLARQSAYEQYF.

The V call is TRBV6-1, the J call TRBJ1-1; TRBD1 might be the D (5 bases). The CDR3 runs to 13 residues. With 6 bases removed from V and 2 bases from J, the gap between germline ends came to 10 bases. Looked up from germline, CDR1 is MNHNS and CDR2 is SASEGT. The CDR3 region is CASRLQENTEAFF. The CDR3 nucleotides are TGTGCCAGCAGACTACAGGAAAACACTGAAGCTTTCTTT.

Comment on this clone: A junction end diverges from the germline sequence, so it may reflect a read error. This chain uses TRBV4-3 with TRBJ1-2; 7 bases are a match to TRBD1. This CDR3 is built from 15 residues. CDR1 and CDR2 from the germline V gene are LGHNA and YSLEER. The CDR3 region is CASSQATGASYDYTF. The CDR3 nucleotides read TGCGCCAGCAGCCAGGCAACAGGGGCTAGCTATGACTACACCTTC.

The V call is TRBV5-1, the J call TRBJ1-4, with unresolved D. Trimming took 5 bases from V and 5 from J, leaving 16 bases between them. Germline-derived CDR1 and CDR2 are SGHRS and YFSETQ. The CDR3 is 15 amino acids. In nucleotides, the CDR3 is TGCGCCAGCAGGTTGATATTTGGAGGGAATGAAAAACTGTTTTTT. This gives the protein CASRLIFGGNEKLFF.

CDR3 protein: CASKRQENTGELFF. The DNA for the CDR3 is TGTGCCAGCAAAAGACAGGAGAACACCGGGGAGCTGTTTTTT. This chain uses TRBV6-6 with TRBJ2-2; D is perhaps TRBD1 (6 bases). Germline CDR1 reads MNHNY; CDR2 reads SVGAGI (reference sequence). V lost 7 bases and J lost 1, with 10 bases in between. This CDR3 is built from 14 residues.

The chain uses TRBV11-3 and TRBJ2-3, with 10 nucleotides matching TRBD2. Germline CDR1 SGHNT, CDR2 YENEEA. The CDR3 length is 15 residues. After removal of 3 bases from V and 8 bases from J, the junction contained 8 bases not matched to a gene. CDR3 DNA: TGTGCCAGCAGCTTGGAGCGGGAGGGCCGGGGTACGCAGTATTTT. It yields the protein CASSLEREGRGTQYF.

This clone appeared once. The chain couples TRBV2 to TRBJ2-7; the D gene is possibly TRBD2 (6 bases). The CDR3 sequence is 14 residues long. V was trimmed by 5 bases and J by 3 bases, leaving 14 bases between them. CDR1 SNHLY and CDR2 FYNNEI come from the germline V gene. The CDR3 DNA reads as TGTGCCAGCAGTTTACGACTAGTTAACTACGAGCAGTACTTC. Translating gives CASSLRLVNYEQYF.

In DNA, the CDR3 is TGTGCCAGCAGCCCCTCAGGACTAGCGGGAGGAGGGAATGAGCAGTTCTTC. Its protein product is CASSPSGLAGGGNEQFF. The genes are TRBV7-8 and TRBJ2-1; 14 bases align to TRBD2. The J segment lost 7 bases and the V segment lost 5 bases, leaving 10 bases of the junction unmatched. Germline CDR1 SGHVS, CDR2 FQNEAQ. The CDR3 totals 17 residues.

This clone occurred a few times. V usage is TRBV7-6 and J usage is TRBJ1-1, with D possibly matching TRBD1 (5 bases). The CDR3 runs to 15 residues. V was cut by 4 bases and J by 5 bases, with 17 bases left in between. Per the germline V gene, CDR1 is SGHVS and CDR2 is FNYEAQ. CDR3 DNA: TGTGCCAGCAGCTCGGGGGACGGTGAATGGACTGAAGCTTTCTTT. As protein: CASSSGDGEWTEAFF. Full variable domain (remainder filled in from reference TRBV7-6 and TRBJ1-1): GAGVSQSPRYKVTKRGQDVALRCDPISGHVSLYWYRQALGQGPEFLTYFNYEAQQDKSGLPNDRFSAERPEGSISTLTIQRTEQRDSAMYRCASSSGDGEWTEAFFGQGTRLTVV.

This chain joins TRBV4-1 and TRBJ2-7, with TRBD2 matching over 14 bases. Germline CDR1 is MGHRA and CDR2 is YSYEKL. Trimming took 2 bases from V and 2 from J; bases not matched to a gene: 11. There are 19 residues in the CDR3. CDR3 in amino acids: CASSQSSYGTSGRAYEQYF. Written as DNA, the CDR3 is TGCGCCAGCAGCCAATCCTCGTACGGGACTAGCGGGAGAGCCTACGAGCAGTACTTC.

The table lists this clone with a count of one. The rearrangement links TRBV5-4 to TRBJ1-4; perhaps TRBD1 as D (5 bases). This CDR3 contains 16 residues. Germline V gene data show CDR1 as SGHNT and CDR2 as YYREEE (reference sequence). Trimming cost V 3 bases and J 0 bases, with 12 bases left between them. This CDR3 is CASSSRDSATNEKLFF. Here the CDR3 DNA reads TGTGCCAGCAGCTCCCGGGACTCTGCAACTAATGAAAAACTGTTTTTT.

This rearrangement joins TRBV19 to TRBJ2-1, with 10 bases aligning to TRBD2. Germline V gene lookup returns CDR1 LNHDA and CDR2 SQIVND (reference sequence). This CDR3 is 15 amino acids long. The V segment lost 5 bases and the J segment 2 bases; nucleotides outside the gene matches: 3. Here the CDR3 reads CASSFGTSAYNEQFF. As DNA, the CDR3 is TGTGCCAGTAGTTTCGGGACTAGCGCCTACAATGAGCAGTTCTTC. The whole variable domain, filled in from reference TRBV19 and TRBJ2-1, reads DGGITQSPKYLFRKEGQNVTLSCEQNLNHDAMYWYRQDPGQGLRLIYYSQIVNDFQKGDIAEGYSVSREKKESFPLTVTSAQKNPTAFYLCASSFGTSAYNEQFFGPGTRLTVL.